This paragraph covers one T cell receptor beta chain sequence. No antigen is known for it. These data come from a study of OX40 agonist ivuxolimab in advanced cancers. Findings and limits, study-wide: Several nonresponders also turned out to have low normalized T-cell clonal expansion.

Clones were read by immunoSEQ multiplex PCR, and TCRdb kept only the in-frame ones, dropping some. The sample records 72,000 or so clones, approximately 84% being singletons. CDR1 is LNHDA and CDR2 is SQIVND in the germline V gene (reference sequence). V was pared by 3 bases and J by 6 bases, with 15 bases between. The length of the CDR3 is 14 residues. The sequences come from CD4+ or CD8+ T cells sorted from blood, collected in a trial of the OX40 agonist ivuxolimab. This clonotype was sampled from an adult with an advanced solid tumor such as melanoma, head and neck, liver or kidney cancer. The J gene is TRBJ2-7, the V gene TRBV19; D may be TRBD2 (6 bases). The DNA of the CDR3 is TGTGCCAGTAGTATCCGCGGGACTGGAGGCGAGCAGTACTTC. Its protein is CASSIRGTGGEQYF.